This T cell receptor beta chain was recovered during a study of Graves' ophthalmopathy and Graves' hyperthyroidism. Amplifying from RNA transcripts, the study obtained TCR beta CDR3 regions. The workflow started with a first-round RT-PCR run with HTBI primers and then moved on to a second-round multiplex PCR. MiXCR was run by TCRdb on the multiplex PCR reads, yielding one entry per CDR3 protein. The sample holds approximately 330,000 distinct CDR3 sequences, roughly a sixth seen once. Reliance was placed on clinical symptoms, serum thyroxine, TRAb, thyroid ultrasound and orbital computed tomography for diagnosis. It was from about 10 ml of fresh peripheral blood that the PBMCs came. The sample holds many counts of this clonotype. Its antigen is still unknown. The CDR3 runs 17 residues. Germline assignment: CDR1 DFQATT and CDR2 SNEGSKA (reference sequence). With 5 bases clipped from V and 4 bases from J, the junction kept 12 bases outside the gene matches.

Findings of the study overall: Blood repertoires reportedly contained most expanded thyroid clonotypes above 0.001 frequency. Predictions made by the model for ophthalmopathy progression reached under 71% sensitivity and 72% to 85% specificity.

This TCR was sampled from an adult man with Graves' ophthalmopathy. The sample taken for sequencing was peripheral blood. The chain carries TRBV20-1 and TRBJ1-5; 12 bases fit TRBD1. In DNA, the CDR3 is TGCAGTGCTTCACAACCGGGACAGGGGGCCTGGAATCAGCCCCAGCATTTT. Protein: CSASQPGQGAWNQPQHF.